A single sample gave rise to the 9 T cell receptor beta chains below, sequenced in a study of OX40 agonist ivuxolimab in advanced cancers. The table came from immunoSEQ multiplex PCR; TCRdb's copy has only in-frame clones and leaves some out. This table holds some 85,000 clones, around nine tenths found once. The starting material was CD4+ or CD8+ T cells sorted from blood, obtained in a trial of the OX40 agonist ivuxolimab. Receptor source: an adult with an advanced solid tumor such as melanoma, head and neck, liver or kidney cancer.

The CDR3: CASSLGPGQGTNYGYTF. The CDR3, as DNA: TGTGCCAGCAGCTTAGGGCCGGGACAGGGAACTAACTATGGCTACACCTTC. The chain links TRBV7-2 to TRBJ1-2, with 9 bases identical to TRBD1. The V segment lost 1 base and the J segment 0 bases; nucleotides outside the gene matches: 6. CDR3 length: 17 amino acids. Germline values: CDR1 SGHTA, CDR2 FQGNSA.

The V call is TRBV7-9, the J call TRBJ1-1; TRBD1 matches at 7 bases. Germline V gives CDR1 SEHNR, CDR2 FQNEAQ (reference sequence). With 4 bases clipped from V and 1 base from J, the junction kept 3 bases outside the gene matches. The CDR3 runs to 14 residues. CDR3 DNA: TGTGCCAGCAGCTGGGGACAGTCGAACACTGAAGCTTTCTTT. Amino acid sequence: CASSWGQSNTEAFF.

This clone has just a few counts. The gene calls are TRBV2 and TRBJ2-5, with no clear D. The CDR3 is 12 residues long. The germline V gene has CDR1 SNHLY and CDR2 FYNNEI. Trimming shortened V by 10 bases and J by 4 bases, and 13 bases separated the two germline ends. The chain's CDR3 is CATSPGGETQYF. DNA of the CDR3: TGTGCCACCTCCCCGGGTGGAGAGACCCAGTACTTC.

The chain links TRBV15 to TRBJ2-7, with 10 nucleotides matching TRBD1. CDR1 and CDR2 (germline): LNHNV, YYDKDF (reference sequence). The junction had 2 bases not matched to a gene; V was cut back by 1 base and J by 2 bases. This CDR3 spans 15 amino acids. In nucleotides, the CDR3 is TGTGCCACCAGCAGAGTAGGGACAGGGGCCTACGAGCAGTACTTC. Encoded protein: CATSRVGTGAYEQYF. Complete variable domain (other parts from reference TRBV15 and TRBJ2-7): DAMVIQNPRYQVTQFGKPVTLSCSQTLNHNVMYWYQQKSSQAPKLLFHYYDKDFNNEADTPDNFQSRRPNTSFCFLDIRSPGLGDTAMYLCATSRVGTGAYEQYFGPGTRLTVT.

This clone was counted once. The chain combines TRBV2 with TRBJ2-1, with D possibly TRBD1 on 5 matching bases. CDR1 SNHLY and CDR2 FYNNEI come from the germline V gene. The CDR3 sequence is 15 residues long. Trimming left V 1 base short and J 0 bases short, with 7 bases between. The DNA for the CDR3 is TGTGCCAGCAGTGAAGACAGGAGCTCCTACAATGAGCAGTTCTTC. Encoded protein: CASSEDRSSYNEQFF.

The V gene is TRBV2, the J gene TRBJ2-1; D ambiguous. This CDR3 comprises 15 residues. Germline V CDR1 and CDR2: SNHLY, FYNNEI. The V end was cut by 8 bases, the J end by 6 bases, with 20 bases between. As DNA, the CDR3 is TGTGCCAGCTCACCGACGAACCTTCAGGCCAATGAGCAGTTCTTC. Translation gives CASSPTNLQANEQFF.

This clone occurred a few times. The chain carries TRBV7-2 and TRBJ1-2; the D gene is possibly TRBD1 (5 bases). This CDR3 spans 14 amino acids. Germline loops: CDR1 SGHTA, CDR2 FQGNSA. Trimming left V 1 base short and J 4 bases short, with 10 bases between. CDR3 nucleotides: TGTGCCAGCAGCTTAGGAAACAGGATCTATGGCTACACCTTC. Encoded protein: CASSLGNRIYGYTF.

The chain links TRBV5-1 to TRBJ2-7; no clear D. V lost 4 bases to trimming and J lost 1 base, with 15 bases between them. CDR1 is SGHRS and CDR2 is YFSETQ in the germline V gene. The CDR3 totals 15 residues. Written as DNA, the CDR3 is TGCGCCAGCAGCCTGGGTGGCGGTAATTCCTACGAGCAGTACTTC. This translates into CASSLGGGNSYEQYF.

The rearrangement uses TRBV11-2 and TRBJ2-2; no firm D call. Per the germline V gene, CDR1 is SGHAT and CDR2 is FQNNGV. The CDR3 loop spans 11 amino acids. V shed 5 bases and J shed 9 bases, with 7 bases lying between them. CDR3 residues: CASSLQRELFF. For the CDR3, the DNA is TGTGCCAGCAGCCTCCAAAGGGAGCTGTTTTTT. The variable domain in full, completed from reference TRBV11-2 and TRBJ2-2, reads EAGVAQSPRYKIIEKRQSVAFWCNPISGHATLYWYQQILGQGPKLLIQFQNNGVVDDSQLPKDRFSAERLKGVDSTLKIQPAKLEDSAVYLCASSLQRELFFGEGSRLTVL.